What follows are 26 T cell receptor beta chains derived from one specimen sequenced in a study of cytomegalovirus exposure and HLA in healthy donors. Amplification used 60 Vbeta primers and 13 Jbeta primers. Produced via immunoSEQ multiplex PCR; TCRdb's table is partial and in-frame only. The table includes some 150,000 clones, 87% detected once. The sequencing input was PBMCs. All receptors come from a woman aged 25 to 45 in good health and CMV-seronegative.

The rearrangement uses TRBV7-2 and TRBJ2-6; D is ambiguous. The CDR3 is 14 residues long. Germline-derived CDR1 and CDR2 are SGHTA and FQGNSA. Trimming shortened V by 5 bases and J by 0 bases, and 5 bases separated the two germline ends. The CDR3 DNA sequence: TGTGCCAGCAGCCCCAACTCTGGGGCCAACGTCCTGACTTTC. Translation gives CASSPNSGANVLTF.

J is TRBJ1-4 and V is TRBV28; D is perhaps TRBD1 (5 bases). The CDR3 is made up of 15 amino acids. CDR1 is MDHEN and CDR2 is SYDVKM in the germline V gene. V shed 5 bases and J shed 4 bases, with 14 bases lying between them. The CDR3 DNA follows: TGTGCCAGCAGTACCCCCCAGGGCCGTAATGAAAAACTGTTTTTT. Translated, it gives CASSTPQGRNEKLFF.

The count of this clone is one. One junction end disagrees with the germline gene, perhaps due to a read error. DNA of the CDR3: TGTGCTAGCAGCTTAGCTGCAGGGACAGGGAGCGAGCAGTACTTC. It yields the protein CASSLAAGTGSEQYF. This chain joins TRBV7-7 and TRBJ2-7; 9 bases map to TRBD1. The length of the CDR3 is 15 residues. The germline V gene has CDR1 SSHAT and CDR2 FNYEAQ (reference sequence).

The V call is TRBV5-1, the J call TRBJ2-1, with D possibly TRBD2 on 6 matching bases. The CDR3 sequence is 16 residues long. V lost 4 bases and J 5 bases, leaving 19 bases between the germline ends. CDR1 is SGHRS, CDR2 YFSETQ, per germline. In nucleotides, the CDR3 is TGCGCCAGCAGCCCAATCCGGGACTTTTGGGACAATGAGCAGTTCTTC. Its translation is CASSPIRDFWDNEQFF. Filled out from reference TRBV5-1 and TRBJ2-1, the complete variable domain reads KAGVTQTPRYLIKTRGQQVTLSCSPISGHRSVSWYQQTPGQGLQFLFEYFSETQRNKGNFPGRFSGRQFSNSRSEMNVSTLELGDSALYLCASSPIRDFWDNEQFFGPGTRLTVL.

CDR3 amino acids: CATTAGGHSDTQYF. CDR3 nucleotide sequence: TGTGCCACTACGGCGGGGGGGCACTCAGATACGCAGTATTTT. V usage is TRBV19 and J usage is TRBJ2-3; 9 bases align to TRBD2. This CDR3 is built from 14 residues. V shed 10 bases, J shed 4 bases, and the junction held 9 bases outside the gene matches. Germline V gene data show CDR1 as LNHDA and CDR2 as SQIVND (reference sequence).

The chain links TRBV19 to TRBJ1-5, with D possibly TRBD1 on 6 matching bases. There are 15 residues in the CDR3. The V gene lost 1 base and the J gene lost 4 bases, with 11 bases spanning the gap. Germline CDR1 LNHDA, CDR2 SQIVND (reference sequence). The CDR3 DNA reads TGTGCCAGTAGTATAGGGGGTAGGGGGAATCAGCCCCAGCATTTT. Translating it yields CASSIGGRGNQPQHF. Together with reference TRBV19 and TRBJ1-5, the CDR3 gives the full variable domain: DGGITQSPKYLFRKEGQNVTLSCEQNLNHDAMYWYRQDPGQGLRLIYYSQIVNDFQKGDIAEGYSVSREKKESFPLTVTSAQKNPTAFYLCASSIGGRGNQPQHFGDGTRLSIL.

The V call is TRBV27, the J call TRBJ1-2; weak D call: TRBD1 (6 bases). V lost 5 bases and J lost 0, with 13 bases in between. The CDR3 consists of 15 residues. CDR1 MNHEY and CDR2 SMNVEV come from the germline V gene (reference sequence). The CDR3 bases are TGTGCCAGCAGTCCGGTCAGGGGAGCTAACTATGGCTACACCTTC. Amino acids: CASSPVRGANYGYTF.

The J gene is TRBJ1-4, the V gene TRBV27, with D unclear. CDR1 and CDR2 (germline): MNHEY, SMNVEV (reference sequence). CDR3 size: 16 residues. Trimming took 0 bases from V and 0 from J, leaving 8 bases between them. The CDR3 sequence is CASSLSNRATNEKLFF. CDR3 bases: TGTGCCAGCAGTTTATCCAACAGAGCAACTAATGAAAAACTGTTTTTT.

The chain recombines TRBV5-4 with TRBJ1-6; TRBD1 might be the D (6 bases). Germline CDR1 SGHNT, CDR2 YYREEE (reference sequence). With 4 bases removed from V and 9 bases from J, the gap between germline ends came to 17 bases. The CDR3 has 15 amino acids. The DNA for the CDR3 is TGTGCCAGCAGCCCAGGGGCGACAGCCAGTTCACCCCTCCACTTT. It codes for CASSPGATASSPLHF.

CDR3 in DNA: TGTGCCATCAGTGCTCCCCGGGTTGGCTATGGCTACACCTTC. It yields the protein CAISAPRVGYGYTF. The rearrangement uses TRBV10-3 and TRBJ1-2, with unresolved D. Germline V gene lookup returns CDR1 ENHRY and CDR2 SYGVKD. The CDR3 length is 14 residues. Trimming cost V 4 bases and J 4 bases, with 13 bases left between them.

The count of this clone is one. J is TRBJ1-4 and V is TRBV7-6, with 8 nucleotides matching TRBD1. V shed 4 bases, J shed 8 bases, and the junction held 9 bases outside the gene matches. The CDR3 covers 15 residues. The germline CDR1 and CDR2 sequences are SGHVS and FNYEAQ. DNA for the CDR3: TGTGCCAGCAGCTCGGCCGGGACAGGCGGCGAAAAACTGTTTTTT. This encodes CASSSAGTGGEKLFF.

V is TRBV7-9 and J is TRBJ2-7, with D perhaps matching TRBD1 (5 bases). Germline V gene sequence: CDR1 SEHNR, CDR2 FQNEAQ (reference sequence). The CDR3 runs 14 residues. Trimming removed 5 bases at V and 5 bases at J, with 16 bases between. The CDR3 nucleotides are TGTGCCAGCAGCCAGGGTAGTAGACCCCACGAGCAGTACTTC. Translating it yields CASSQGSRPHEQYF.

The CDR3 DNA reads as TGTGCCAGCAGTTACTCGGGAGTCTATGGCTACACCTTC. It translates to CASSYSGVYGYTF. The V call is TRBV6-6, the J call TRBJ1-2; unclear D gene. CDR1 is MNHNY, CDR2 SVGAGI, per germline (reference sequence). The CDR3 covers 13 residues. The V end lost 0 bases, the J end lost 4 bases, and 6 bases lay between the germline ends.

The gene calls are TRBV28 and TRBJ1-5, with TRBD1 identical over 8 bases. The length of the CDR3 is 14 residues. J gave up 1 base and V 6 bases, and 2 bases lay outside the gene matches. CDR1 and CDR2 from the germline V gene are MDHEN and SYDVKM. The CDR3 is CASRRQGSNQPQHF. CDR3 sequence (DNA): TGTGCCAGCAGAAGACAGGGGAGCAATCAGCCCCAGCATTTT.

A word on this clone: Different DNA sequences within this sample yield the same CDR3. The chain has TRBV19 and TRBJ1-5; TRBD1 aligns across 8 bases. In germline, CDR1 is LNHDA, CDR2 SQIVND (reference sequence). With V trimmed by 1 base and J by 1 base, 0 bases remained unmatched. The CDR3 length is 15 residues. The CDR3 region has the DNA TGTGCCAGTAGTATAGGACAGGGGAGCAATCAGCCCCAGCATTTT. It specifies CASSIGQGSNQPQHF. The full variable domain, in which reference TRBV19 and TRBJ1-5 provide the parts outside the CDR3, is DGGITQSPKYLFRKEGQNVTLSCEQNLNHDAMYWYRQDPGQGLRLIYYSQIVNDFQKGDIAEGYSVSREKKESFPLTVTSAQKNPTAFYLCASSIGQGSNQPQHFGDGTRLSIL.

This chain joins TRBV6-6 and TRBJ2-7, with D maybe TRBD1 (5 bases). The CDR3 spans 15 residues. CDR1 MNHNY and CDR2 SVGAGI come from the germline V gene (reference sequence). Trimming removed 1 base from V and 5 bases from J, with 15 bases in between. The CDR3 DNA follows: TGTGCCAGCAGTTACTTAGGGGCCTCAGACCACGAGCAGTACTTC. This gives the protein CASSYLGASDHEQYF.

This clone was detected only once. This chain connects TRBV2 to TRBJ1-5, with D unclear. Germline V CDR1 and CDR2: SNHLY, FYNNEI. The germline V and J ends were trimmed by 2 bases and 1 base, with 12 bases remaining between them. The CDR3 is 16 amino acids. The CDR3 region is CASSEPREMSNQPQHF. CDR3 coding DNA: TGTGCCAGCAGTGAACCCCGCGAGATGAGCAATCAGCCCCAGCATTTT.

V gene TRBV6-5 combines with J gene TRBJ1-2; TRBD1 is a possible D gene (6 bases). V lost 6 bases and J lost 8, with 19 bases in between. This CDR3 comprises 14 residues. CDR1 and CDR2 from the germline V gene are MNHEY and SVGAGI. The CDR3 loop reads CASSIDINRVGYTF. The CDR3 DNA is TGTGCCAGCAGCATAGATATCAACAGGGTCGGCTACACCTTC.

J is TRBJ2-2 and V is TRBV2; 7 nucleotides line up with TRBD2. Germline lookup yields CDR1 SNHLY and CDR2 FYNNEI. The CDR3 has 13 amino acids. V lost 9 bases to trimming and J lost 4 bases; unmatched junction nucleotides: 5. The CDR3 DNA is TGTGCCAGACGGGGGGTCGGCACCGGGGAGCTGTTTTTT. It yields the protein CARRGVGTGELFF.

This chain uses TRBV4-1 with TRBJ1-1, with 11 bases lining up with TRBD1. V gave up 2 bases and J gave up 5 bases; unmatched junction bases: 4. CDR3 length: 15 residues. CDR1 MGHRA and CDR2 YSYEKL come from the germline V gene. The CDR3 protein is CASSQPGQGVTEAFF. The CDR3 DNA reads TGCGCCAGCAGCCAACCGGGACAGGGGGTAACTGAAGCTTTCTTT.

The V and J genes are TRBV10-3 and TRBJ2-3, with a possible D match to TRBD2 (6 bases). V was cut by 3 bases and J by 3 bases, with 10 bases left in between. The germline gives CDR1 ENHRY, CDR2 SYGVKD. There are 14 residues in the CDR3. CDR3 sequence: CAISEAGSTDTQYF. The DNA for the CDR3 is TGTGCCATCAGTGAAGCGGGCTCGACAGATACGCAGTATTTT.

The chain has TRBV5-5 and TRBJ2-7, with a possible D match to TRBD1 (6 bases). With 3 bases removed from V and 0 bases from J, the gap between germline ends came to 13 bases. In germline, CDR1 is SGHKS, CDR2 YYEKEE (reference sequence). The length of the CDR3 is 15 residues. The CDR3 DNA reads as TGTGCCAGCAGCTGGGGGACACTAAGCTCCTACGAGCAGTACTTC. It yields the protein CASSWGTLSSYEQYF.

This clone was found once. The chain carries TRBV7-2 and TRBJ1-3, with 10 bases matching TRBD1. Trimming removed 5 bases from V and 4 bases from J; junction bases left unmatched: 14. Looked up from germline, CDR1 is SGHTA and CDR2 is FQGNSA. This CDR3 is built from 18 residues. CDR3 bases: TGTGCCAGCAGCCCCCGGGACAGGGGATCTTTGTTAGGAAACACCATATATTTT. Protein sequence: CASSPRDRGSLLGNTIYF. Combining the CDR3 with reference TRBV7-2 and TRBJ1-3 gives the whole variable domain GAGVSQSPSNKVTEKGKDVELRCDPISGHTALYWYRQSLGQGLEFLIYFQGNSAPDKSGLPSDRFSAERTGGSVSTLTIQRTQQEDSAVYLCASSPRDRGSLLGNTIYFGEGSWLTVV.

The CDR3 coding sequence is TGTGCCAGCAGTCTAGCCCCTGCGACTAGCGGGGGGGCGTGGGAGCAGTTCTTC. Translation gives CASSLAPATSGGAWEQFF. The chain couples TRBV27 to TRBJ2-1; 14 bases fit TRBD2. CDR3 length: 18 residues. From germline, CDR1 is MNHEY and CDR2 SMNVEV (reference sequence). With 5 bases clipped from V and 10 bases from J, the junction kept 16 bases outside the gene matches.

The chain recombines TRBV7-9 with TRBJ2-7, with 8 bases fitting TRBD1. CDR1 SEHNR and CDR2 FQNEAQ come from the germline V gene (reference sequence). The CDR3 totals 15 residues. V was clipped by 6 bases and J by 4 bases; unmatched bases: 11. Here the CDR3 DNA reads TGTGCCAGCAGACGTCCGGGACAGGCTTTTTACGAGCAGTACTTC. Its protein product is CASRRPGQAFYEQYF.

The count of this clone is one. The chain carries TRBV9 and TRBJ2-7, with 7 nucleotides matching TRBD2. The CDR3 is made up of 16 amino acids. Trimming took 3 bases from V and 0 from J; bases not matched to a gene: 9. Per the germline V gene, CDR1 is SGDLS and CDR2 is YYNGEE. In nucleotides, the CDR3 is TGTGCCAGCAGCGCCCGTCCCGGGACTAACTCCTACGAGCAGTACTTC. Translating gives CASSARPGTNSYEQYF.